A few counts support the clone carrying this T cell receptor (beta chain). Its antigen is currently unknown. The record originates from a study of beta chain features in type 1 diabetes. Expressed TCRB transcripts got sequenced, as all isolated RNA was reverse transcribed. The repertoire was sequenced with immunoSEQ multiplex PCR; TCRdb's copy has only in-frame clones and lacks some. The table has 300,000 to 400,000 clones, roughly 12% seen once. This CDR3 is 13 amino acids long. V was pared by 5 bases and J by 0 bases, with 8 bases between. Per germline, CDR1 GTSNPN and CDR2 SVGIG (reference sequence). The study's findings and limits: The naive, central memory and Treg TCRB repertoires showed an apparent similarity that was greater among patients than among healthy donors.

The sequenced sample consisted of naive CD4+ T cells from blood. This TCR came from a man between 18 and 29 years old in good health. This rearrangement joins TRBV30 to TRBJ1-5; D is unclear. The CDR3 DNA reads TGTGCCTGGGACATCGATAGCAATCAGCCCCAGCATTTT. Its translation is CAWDIDSNQPQHF.